This T cell receptor beta chain was profiled in a study of T cells in Graves' hyperthyroidism and ophthalmopathy. Regarding the study as a whole: Blood shared most expanded thyroid clonotypes above 0.001.

Comment on this clonotype: Its antigen is not known.

V lost 1 base, J lost 5 bases, and 17 bases lay in between. Germline-derived CDR1 and CDR2 are LNHDA and SQIVND (reference sequence). There are 17 residues in the CDR3. Stability of Graves' hyperthyroidism was defined as absent ophthalmopathy progression within 18 months. Newly diagnosed hyperthyroidism patients aged 18 to 65 years had disease lasting under 2 months. Diagnosing involved the use of clinical symptoms, serum thyroxine and TRAb, thyroid ultrasound and orbital computed tomography. RNA transcripts yielded amplified TCR beta CDR3 regions. First-round RT-PCR targeting the TCR CDR3 was performed with the HTBI primer set. From the multiplex PCR reads, TCRdb called clonotypes with MiXCR, one entry per CDR3 protein. The table shows around 800,000 distinct CDR3 sequences, with roughly 40% occurring only once.

This sequence was found in a man younger than 35 with Graves' hyperthyroidism. The chain employs TRBV19 and TRBJ2-2; D is possibly TRBD2 (6 bases). Sequencing used blood. CDR3 in DNA: TGTGCCAGTAGTATAGGCCCCACTAGCCTTACGACCGGGGAGCTGTTTTTT. Residues: CASSIGPTSLTTGELFF.